This section outlines one T cell receptor beta chain sequence together with its context. These data belong to a study of control samples from healthy donors and cancer patients. The CDR3 covers 13 residues. Germline V gives CDR1 SQVTM, CDR2 ANQGSEA. V dropped 0 bases and J dropped 6 bases, with 12 bases sitting between them. The assay was immunoSEQ multiplex PCR, and TCRdb's table has in-frame clones only and misses some. The repertoire holds about 120,000 clones, about 91% seen once, with roughly 3.2% in the top ten. The clonotype comes from a man aged 40-49 years in good health. The gene calls are TRBV29-1 and TRBJ2-7; D is tentatively TRBD1 or TRBD2 (5 bases each). Sequencing was carried out using blood. The CDR3 sequence is CSVEEGRGGEQYF. Written as DNA, the CDR3 is TGCAGCGTTGAAGAGGGGCGCGGAGGCGAGCAGTACTTC.